The rows below give T cell receptor beta chains drawn from one sample of a study of Graves' ophthalmopathy and Graves' hyperthyroidism. MiXCR was run by TCRdb on the multiplex PCR reads, yielding one entry per CDR3 protein. This table holds 900,000 to 1,200,000 distinct CDR3 sequences, about two fifths found once. Material for sequencing was peripheral blood or thyroid tissue (not recorded which). Every receptor here comes from an adult man with Graves' hyperthyroidism. The CDR3 runs from the conserved cysteine through the conserved F or W. Fields, in order: D gene, clone size, V gene, J gene, CDR3 DNA, CDR3 protein. The D gene is left open where the match is weak. Not every row has a clone size; where given, it reads once, few, many or a size class.

TRBD1	.	TRBV7-9	TRBJ2-7	TGTGCCAGCAGCCCCAGGGACAGGTCCGGCGAGCAGTACTTC	CASSPRDRSGEQYF
.	.	TRBV4-1	TRBJ1-5	TGCGCCAGCAGCCAAATTCGGGGGGATCAGCCCCAGCATTTT	CASSQIRGDQPQHF
.	many	TRBV29-1	TRBJ2-7	TGCAGCGTTGGGTCTACCTACGAGCAGTACTTC	CSVGSTYEQYF
.	few	TRBV13	TRBJ1-1	TGTGCCAGCAGCTTTGTGCAGATCATGAACACTGAAGCTTTCTTT	CASSFVQIMNTEAFF
TRBD1	many	TRBV5-1	TRBJ2-7	TGCGCCAGCGGGTCGACAGGGTCCTACGAGCAGTACTTC	CASGSTGSYEQYF
.	few	TRBV9	TRBJ2-7	TGTGCCAGCAGCCCCCGTATGGGTGCCGTCCACGAGCAGTACTTC	CASSPRMGAVHEQYF
TRBD2	.	TRBV29-1	TRBJ2-7	TGCAGCGTTGGACTAGCGGGAAAAATCTACGAGCAGTACTTC	CSVGLAGKIYEQYF
TRBD2	many	TRBV5-5	TRBJ2-7	TGTGCCAGCAGCCCTCGACTAGCGGGAGGGGTCTACGAGCAGTACTTC	CASSPRLAGGVYEQYF
TRBD1	many	TRBV24-1	TRBJ2-5	TGTGCCACCGGGGGAGACAGGGGGCTTTTGGAGACCCAGTACTTC	CATGGDRGLLETQYF
.	.	TRBV12-3/TRBV12-4	TRBJ2-5	TGTGCCAGCAGTCGGAGACTAGGTTTGGAGACCCAGTACTTC	CASSRRLGLETQYF
TRBD1	few	TRBV10-3	TRBJ1-6	TGTGCCATCAGTGAGGGACAGGGAATTTCACCCCTCCACTTT	CAISEGQGISPLHF
.	many	TRBV7-9	TRBJ1-2	TGTGCCAGCAGCCCGGGACAACCGAACGAAGGCTACACCTTC	CASSPGQPNEGYTF
.	many	TRBV12-3/TRBV12-4	TRBJ1-5	TGTGCCAGCAGTTTATCCGGGGGCGGCAATCAGCCCCAGCATTTT	CASSLSGGGNQPQHF
TRBD2	few	TRBV7-2	TRBJ2-7	TGTGCCAGCAGCCTCTTCCGGGGGGTTACCTACGAGCAGTACTTC	CASSLFRGVTYEQYF
.	few	TRBV7-8	TRBJ2-5	TGTGCCAGCAGCTTAGGGGCCAGGGGGGAACAAGAGACCCAGTACTTC	CASSLGARGEQETQYF
TRBD2	.	TRBV4-2	TRBJ2-7	TGTGCCAGCAGCCAAGAAGCGTGGGGAGGGTACGAGCAGTACTTC	CASSQEAWGGYEQYF
TRBD1	many	TRBV5-1	TRBJ2-2	TGCGCCAGCAGTCGGGACAGGGCCGACACCGGGGAGCTGTTTTTT	CASSRDRADTGELFF
TRBD1	many	TRBV6-6	TRBJ2-7	TGTGCCAGCTCGGACAGGGTCGACGAGCAGTACTTC	CASSDRVDEQYF
.	few	TRBV7-8	TRBJ1-1	TGTGCCAGCAGCTTATGGGTGGGGGGGGCAGCGATGAACACTGAAGCTTTCTTT	CASSLWVGGAAMNTEAFF
.	.	TRBV4-2	TRBJ2-2	TGTGCCGGCAGCCAACAGACAGCGATCAACACCGGGGAGCTGTTTTTT	CAGSQQTAINTGELFF
.	.	TRBV20-1	TRBJ2-2	TGCAGTGCTAGCCAGGTCCGCGGCCGACGCACCGGGGAGCTGTTTTTT	CSASQVRGRRTGELFF
TRBD2	many	TRBV20-1	TRBJ2-7	TGCAGTGCTAGCGGGAGGACCTACGAGCAGTACTTC	CSASGRTYEQYF
TRBD1	many	TRBV7-8	TRBJ1-6	TGTGCCAGCAGCTTTACGGACAGGGCGGCCCTCCACTTT	CASSFTDRAALHF
TRBD1	.	TRBV29-1	TRBJ1-1	TGCAGCTACCAGAACAGGGGGGGGGATACTGAAGCTTTCTTT	CSYQNRGGDTEAFF
.	many	TRBV25-1	TRBJ1-1	TGTGCCAGCAGTGACACAACCGAAGCTTTCTTT	CASSDTTEAFF
TRBD2	many	TRBV10-3	TRBJ2-2	TGTGCCACCGGGAGGCGGGACGACACCGGGGAGCTGTTTTTT	CATGRRDDTGELFF
.	.	TRBV5-1	TRBJ2-2	TGCGCCAGCAGCACGACGGTTTCGAACACCGGGGAGCTGTTTTTT	CASSTTVSNTGELFF
TRBD1	.	TRBV7-9	TRBJ1-4	TGTGCCAGCAGCCCCCAGGACAGGTTT	CASSPQDRF
TRBD1	.	TRBV2	TRBJ2-1	TGTGCCACCAGTGATCCCGACAGGGGGTTATACAATGAGCAGTTCTTC	CATSDPDRGLYNEQFF
TRBD1	.	TRBV4-3	TRBJ1-4	TGCGCCAGCAGCCAGATGGGACAGTCGAATGAAAAACTGTTTTTT	CASSQMGQSNEKLFF
TRBD2	few	TRBV4-3	TRBJ2-7	TGCGCCAGCAGCCAAGATGCCCGACTAGCGGGAGACGAGCAGTACTTC	CASSQDARLAGDEQYF
.	few	TRBV6-5	TRBJ2-7	TGTGCCAGCAGTTACTCCTCGACAGAGTACGAGCAGTACTTC	CASSYSSTEYEQYF
TRBD2	few	TRBV20-1	TRBJ2-2	TGCAGTGCTTCCCTAGCGGGGGGGCCAAGCGGGGAGCTGTTTTTT	CSASLAGGPSGELFF
.	.	TRBV20-1	TRBJ1-1	TGCAGTGCTAGAGGGACAGTCCATGTGGTAGCTTTCTTT	CSARGTVHVVAFF
.	.	TRBV2	TRBJ1-6	TGTGCCAGCTGGGATAATTCACCCCTCCACTTT	CASWDNSPLHF
.	.	TRBV7-9	TRBJ2-7	TGTGCCGGCAGCTCAGGGGACGAGCAGTACTTC	CAGSSGDEQYF
TRBD1	.	TRBV30	TRBJ1-5	TGTGCCTGCGACAGGGGGAACGGCAATCAGCCCCAGCATTTT	CACDRGNGNQPQHF
.	once	TRBV5-1	TRBJ1-1	TGCGCCAGCAGCTTGATCGGACGGACCATGAACACTGAAGCTTTCTTT	CASSLIGRTMNTEAFF
TRBD1	.	TRBV10-3	TRBJ1-2	TGTGCCACCAGTGGACATGCGGGACAGCGTCTTAACTATGGCTACACCTTC	CATSGHAGQRLNYGYTF
.	.	TRBV6-5	TRBJ2-6	TGTGCCAGCAGTTACTCGGCCCGGGGCCAACATACAAAGCCTGGGGCCAACGTCCTGACTTTC	CASSYSARGQHTKPGANVLTF
.	many	TRBV7-9	TRBJ2-7	TGTGCCAGCAGCTTAGATGGAGGGTTTATGGAGCAGTACTTC	CASSLDGGFMEQYF
TRBD1	once	TRBV9	TRBJ1-5	TGTGCCAGCAGCCAAGTAGGACAGGGAGGGAATCAGCCCCAGCATTTT	CASSQVGQGGNQPQHF
.	many	TRBV15	TRBJ1-5	TGTGCCACCAGCAGGGATCGGGGGGACTATCAGCCCCAGCATTTT	CATSRDRGDYQPQHF
.	.	TRBV5-5	TRBJ2-5	TGTGCCAGCAGTAAACAGGGAGGTCAGCCCCAGTACTTC	CASSKQGGQPQYF
.	.	TRBV7-9	TRBJ1-5	TGTGCCAGCCTAAGAGGGGGGACCAGTCAGCCCCAGCATTTT	CASLRGGTSQPQHF
.	.	TRBV10-2	TRBJ1-2	TGTGCCAGCAGTTACCCAACGGACCCGGACTATGGCTACACCTTC	CASSYPTDPDYGYTF
.	.	TRBV20-1	TRBJ2-5	TGCAGTGCTAGAGCCGGGGGAAAGGAGACCCAGTACTTC	CSARAGGKETQYF
.	many	TRBV5-8	TRBJ1-1	TGTGCCAGCAGCTTTCATACTGGACCGAACCTGAACACTGAAGCTTTCTTT	CASSFHTGPNLNTEAFF
TRBD2	many	TRBV6-6	TRBJ2-7	TGTGCCAGCAGAACCACTAGCGGGACATTCGCCGAGCAGTACTTC	CASRTTSGTFAEQYF
.	few	TRBV12-3/TRBV12-4	TRBJ1-5	TGTGCCAGCAGTTTCCGACAGCTCGATAGCAATCAGCCCCAGCATTTT	CASSFRQLDSNQPQHF
TRBD2	.	TRBV5-1	TRBJ2-7	TGCGCCAGCAGCTATGACGGGAGGCACTCCTACGAGCAGTACTTC	CASSYDGRHSYEQYF
TRBD1	many	TRBV5-1	TRBJ1-2	TGCGCCAGCAGCTCTAAAGGACAGGGGGCGTTTGACTATGGCTACACCTTC	CASSSKGQGAFDYGYTF
TRBD1	few	TRBV10-3	TRBJ2-5	TGTGCCAGCAGCCCGCAACAGGGGGTTCCAGAGACCCAGTACTTC	CASSPQQGVPETQYF
.	many	TRBV10-2	TRBJ1-6	TGCGCCAGCGGCTCCTCAGGGGTGGGCTCACCCCTCCACTTT	CASGSSGVGSPLHF
.	.	TRBV9	TRBJ2-7	TGTGCCAGCAGCCAAGATGGACACCTGGGGTTCTACGAGCAGTACTTC	CASSQDGHLGFYEQYF
.	many	TRBV5-1	TRBJ1-3	TGCGCCAGCAGCTTGGGTGAACGGAGGTCTGGAAACACCATATATTTT	CASSLGERRSGNTIYF
TRBD1	few	TRBV7-9	TRBJ1-2	TGTGCCAGCAGCACGCCCCGGGACAGCTTTCGGGTAAATGGCTACACCTTC	CASSTPRDSFRVNGYTF
TRBD1	few	TRBV7-2	TRBJ2-5	TGTGCCAGCGTCGGACAGGGAGTAGAGACCCAGTACTTC	CASVGQGVETQYF
.	many	TRBV7-2	TRBJ1-1	TGTGCCAGCAGCTTAAGCGGCAGGAGGAACACTGAAGCTTTCTTT	CASSLSGRRNTEAFF
TRBD1	few	TRBV12-3/TRBV12-4	TRBJ1-3	TGTGCCAGCCAAAGACCAGGGGGCTCTGGAAACACCATATATTTT	CASQRPGGSGNTIYF